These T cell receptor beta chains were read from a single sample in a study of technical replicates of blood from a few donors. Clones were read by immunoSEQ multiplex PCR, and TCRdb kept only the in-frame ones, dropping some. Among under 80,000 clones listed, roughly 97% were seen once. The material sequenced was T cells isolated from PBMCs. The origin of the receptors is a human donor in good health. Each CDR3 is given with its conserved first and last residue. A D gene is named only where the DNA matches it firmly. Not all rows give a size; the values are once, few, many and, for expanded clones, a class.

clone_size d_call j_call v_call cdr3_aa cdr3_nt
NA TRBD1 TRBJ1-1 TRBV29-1 CSVIRDRAYMNTEAFF TGCAGCGTGATTAGGGACAGAGCTTATATGAACACTGAAGCTTTCTTT
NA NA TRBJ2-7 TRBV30 CAWSVRDTSEQYF TGTGCCTGGAGTGTAAGGGACACGTCCGAGCAGTACTTC
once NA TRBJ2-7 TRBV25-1 CASSEHRVVYEQYF TGTGCCAGCAGTGAACACAGGGTAGTCTACGAGCAGTACTTC
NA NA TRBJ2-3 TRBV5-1 CASSAQFPSTDTQYF TGCGCCAGCAGCGCCCAGTTCCCTAGCACAGATACGCAGTATTTT
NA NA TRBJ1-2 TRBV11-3 CASSFRGANYGYTF TGTGCCAGCAGCTTTCGGGGTGCGAACTATGGCTACACCTTC
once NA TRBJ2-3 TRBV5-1 CASSIRGVDTQYF TGCGCCAGCAGCATCAGAGGTGTAGATACGCAGTATTTT
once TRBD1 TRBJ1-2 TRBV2 CASSFFSSGTGPPTF TGTGCCAGCTCCTTCTTCAGCTCCGGGACAGGGCCGCCAACCTTC
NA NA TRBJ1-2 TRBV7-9 CASSPLGVVRRINYGYTF TGTGCCAGCAGCCCCCTCGGGGTCGTCAGGCGTATTAACTATGGCTACACCTTC
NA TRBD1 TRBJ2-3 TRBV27 CASSYRGRNTDTQYF TGTGCCAGCAGTTACAGGGGGCGCAACACAGATACGCAGTATTTT
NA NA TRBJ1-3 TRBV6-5 CASRKTGTGNTIYF TGTGCCAGCAGAAAGACAGGAACTGGAAACACCATATATTTT
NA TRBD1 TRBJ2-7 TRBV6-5 CASSRGGPGYEQYF TGTGCCAGCAGTCGAGGGGGCCCTGGGTACGAGCAGTACTTC
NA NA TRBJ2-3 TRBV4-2 CASSQERASSTDTQYF TGTGCCAGCAGCCAAGAGCGGGCCTCTAGCACAGATACGCAGTATTTT
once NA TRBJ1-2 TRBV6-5 CASRMRFNYGYTF TGTGCCAGCAGAATGCGGTTTAACTATGGCTACACCTTC
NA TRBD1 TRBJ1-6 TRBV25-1 CASSDYWTGGLHSPLHF TGTGCCAGCAGTGACTACTGGACAGGGGGTCTTCATTCACCCCTCCACTTT
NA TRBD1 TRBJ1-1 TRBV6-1 CASSQQGVNTEAFF TGTGCCAGCAGTCAACAGGGGGTCAACACTGAAGCTTTCTTT
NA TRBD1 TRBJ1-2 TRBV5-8 CASSLGWDSLRANYGYTF TGTGCCAGCAGCTTAGGATGGGACAGCCTACGGGCTAACTATGGCTACACCTTC
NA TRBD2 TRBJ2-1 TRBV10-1 CASSGELAGIYNEQFF TGCGCCAGCAGTGGAGAGTTAGCGGGGATCTACAATGAGCAGTTCTTC
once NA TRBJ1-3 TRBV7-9 CASSLRRTGSYSGNTIYF TGTGCCAGCAGCTTGCGGAGAACAGGGTCCTACTCTGGAAACACCATATATTTT
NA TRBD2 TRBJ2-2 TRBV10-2 CASYYIPGTSGTGELFF TGCGCCAGCTACTATATCCCGGGGACTAGTGGCACCGGGGAGCTGTTTTTT
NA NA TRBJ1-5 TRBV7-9 CASSLASGRGMSNQPQHF TGTGCCAGCAGCTTAGCGTCAGGCAGGGGAATGAGCAATCAGCCCCAGCATTTT
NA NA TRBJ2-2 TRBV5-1 CASSFGGLDTGELFF TGCGCCAGCAGCTTCGGGGGGCTGGACACCGGGGAGCTGTTTTTT
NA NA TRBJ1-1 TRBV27 CASSPSRSRDEAFF TGTGCCAGCAGTCCCTCGAGGAGCCGTGATGAAGCTTTCTTT
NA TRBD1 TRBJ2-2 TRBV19 CASSSRSTKPYRGLRTGELFF TGTGCCAGTAGTTCCCGCTCAACAAAACCTTACAGGGGGTTGAGGACCGGGGAGCTGTTTTTT
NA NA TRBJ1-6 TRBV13 CASSFLRDSPLHF TGTGCCAGCAGCTTCCTCAGGGATTCACCCCTCCACTTT
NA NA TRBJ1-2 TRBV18 CASSPRVGYTF TGTGCCAGCTCACCCCGGGTTGGCTACACCTTC
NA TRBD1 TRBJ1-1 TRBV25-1 CASSDHSTDREGAFF TGTGCCAGCAGTGATCACTCGACGGACAGGGAAGGAGCTTTCTTT
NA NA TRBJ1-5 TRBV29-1 CSVRQDRNQPQHF TGCAGCGTCCGACAGGATCGTAATCAGCCCCAGCATTTT
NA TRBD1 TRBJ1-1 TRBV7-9 CASSSPPGQGANTEAFF TGTGCCAGCAGCTCCCCACCGGGACAGGGGGCGAACACTGAAGCTTTCTTT
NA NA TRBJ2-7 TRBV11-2 CASSRQPDSKQYF TGTGCCAGCAGTCGTCAACCGGACAGCAAGCAGTACTTC
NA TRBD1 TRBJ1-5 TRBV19 CASSIGTGGIHQPQHF TGTGCCAGTAGTATAGGGACAGGGGGCATCCATCAGCCCCAGCATTTT
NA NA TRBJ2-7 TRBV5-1 CASSLEVANYEQYF TGCGCCAGCAGCTTGGAGGTAGCGAACTACGAGCAGTACTTC
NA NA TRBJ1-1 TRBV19 CASSLGGNTEAFF TGTGCCAGTAGTTTAGGAGGGAACACTGAAGCTTTCTTT
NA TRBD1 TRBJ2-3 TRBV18 CASSQETGGITDTQYF TGTGCCAGCTCACAAGAGACAGGGGGAATCACAGATACGCAGTATTTT
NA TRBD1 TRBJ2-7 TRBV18 CASSTGQGRYF TGTGCCAGCTCAACCGGACAGGGGCGGTACTTC
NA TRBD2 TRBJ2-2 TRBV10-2 CAASSGLNTGELFF TGCGCCGCCTCTAGCGGCCTGAACACCGGGGAGCTGTTTTTT
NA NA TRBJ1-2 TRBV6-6 CASGAVYGYTF TGTGCCAGCGGGGCGGTCTATGGCTACACCTTC
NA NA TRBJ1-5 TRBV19 CASSTSMFQPQHF TGTGCCAGTAGTACATCAATGTTTCAGCCCCAGCATTTT
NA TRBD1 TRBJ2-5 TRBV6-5 CASRRQGRETQYF TGTGCCAGCAGACGACAGGGGCGAGAGACCCAGTACTTC
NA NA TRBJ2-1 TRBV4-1 CASSLPGDEQFF TGCGCCAGCAGCCTCCCCGGGGATGAGCAGTTCTTC
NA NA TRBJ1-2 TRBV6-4 CASSDSSWEGIGYGYTF TGTGCCAGCAGTGACTCAAGTTGGGAGGGGATTGGCTATGGCTACACCTTC
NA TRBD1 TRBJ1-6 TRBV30 CATSLGQDNSPLHF TGTGCCACCAGCCTGGGACAGGATAATTCACCCCTCCACTTT
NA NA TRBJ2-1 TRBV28 CASAGTHIFSSYNEQFF TGTGCCAGCGCGGGAACACATATCTTTAGCTCCTACAATGAGCAGTTCTTC
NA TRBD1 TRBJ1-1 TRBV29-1 CSVEMNGGTGVNTEAFF TGCAGCGTTGAGATGAATGGCGGGACAGGGGTTAACACTGAAGCTTTCTTT
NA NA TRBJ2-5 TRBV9 CASSVGGRGSQETQYF TGTGCCAGCAGCGTCGGAGGGAGGGGGAGTCAAGAGACCCAGTACTTC
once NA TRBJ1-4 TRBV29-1 CSPLGQPGEKLFF TGCAGCCCATTGGGCCAACCTGGGGAAAAACTGTTTTTT
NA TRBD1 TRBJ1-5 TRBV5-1 CASSLEGTVNQPQHF TGCGCCAGCAGCTTGGAAGGGACAGTTAATCAGCCCCAGCATTTT
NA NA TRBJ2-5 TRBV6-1 CASSEVGVWQTQYF TGTGCCAGCAGTGAAGTTGGAGTGTGGCAGACCCAGTACTTC
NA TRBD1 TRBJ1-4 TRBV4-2 CASSQVDRVEKLFF TGTGCCAGCAGCCAAGTGGACAGGGTTGAAAAACTGTTTTTT
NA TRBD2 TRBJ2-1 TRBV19 CASSIDRARAGGSREQFF TGTGCCAGTAGTATAGATCGGGCGCGAGCGGGGGGCTCCCGTGAGCAGTTCTTC
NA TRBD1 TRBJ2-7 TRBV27 CASSPGQGAYEQYF TGTGCCAGCAGTCCCGGACAGGGGGCCTACGAGCAGTACTTC
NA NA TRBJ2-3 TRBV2 CASQTQYF TGTGCCAGCCAAACGCAGTATTTT
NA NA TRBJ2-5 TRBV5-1 CASSLGQVQETQYF TGCGCCAGCAGCTTGGGACAGGTCCAAGAGACCCAGTACTTC
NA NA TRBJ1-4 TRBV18 CASSETANEKLFF TGTGCCAGCTCAGAAACAGCTAATGAAAAACTGTTTTTT
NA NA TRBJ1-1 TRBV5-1 CASSLRGQRDMNTEAFF TGCGCCAGCAGCTTGAGAGGGCAGAGGGATATGAACACTGAAGCTTTCTTT
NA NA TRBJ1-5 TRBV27 CASSLISGASVAQHF TGTGCCAGCAGTTTAATCTCAGGGGCCTCAGTGGCCCAGCATTTT
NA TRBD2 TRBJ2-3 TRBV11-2 CASSPSGVMDTQYF TGTGCCAGCAGCCCAAGCGGGGTAATGGATACGCAGTATTTT
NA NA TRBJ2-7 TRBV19 CASSLGGLTYEQYF TGTGCCAGTAGCCTGGGAGGACTTACCTACGAGCAGTACTTC
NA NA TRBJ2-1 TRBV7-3 CASSLISGEQFF TGTGCCAGCAGCTTAATTTCGGGGGAGCAGTTCTTC
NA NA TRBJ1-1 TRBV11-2 CASSSFGTLEGGTEAFF TGTGCCAGCAGCTCCTTCGGGACACTCGAAGGTGGCACTGAAGCTTTCTTT
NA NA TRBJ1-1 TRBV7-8 CASSLVQIYTEAFF TGTGCCAGCAGCTTAGTACAGATTTACACTGAAGCTTTCTTT